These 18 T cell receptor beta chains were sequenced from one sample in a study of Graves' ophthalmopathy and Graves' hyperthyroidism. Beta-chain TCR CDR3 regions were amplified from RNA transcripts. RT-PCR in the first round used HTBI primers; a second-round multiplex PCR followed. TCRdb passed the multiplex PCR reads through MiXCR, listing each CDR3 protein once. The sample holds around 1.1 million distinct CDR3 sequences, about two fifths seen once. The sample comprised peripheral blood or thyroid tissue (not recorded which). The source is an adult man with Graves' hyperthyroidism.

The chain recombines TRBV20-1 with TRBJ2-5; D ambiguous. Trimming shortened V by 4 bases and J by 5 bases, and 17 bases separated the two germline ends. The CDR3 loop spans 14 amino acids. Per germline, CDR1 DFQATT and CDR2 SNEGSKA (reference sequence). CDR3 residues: CSAKVQYQWETQYF. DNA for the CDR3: TGCAGTGCTAAGGTACAATACCAATGGGAGACCCAGTACTTC.

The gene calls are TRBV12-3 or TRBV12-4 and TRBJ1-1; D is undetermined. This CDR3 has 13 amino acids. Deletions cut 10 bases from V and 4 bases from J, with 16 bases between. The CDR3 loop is CATLFTLGTEAFF. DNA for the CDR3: TGTGCCACTCTATTCACCCTGGGCACTGAAGCTTTCTTT.

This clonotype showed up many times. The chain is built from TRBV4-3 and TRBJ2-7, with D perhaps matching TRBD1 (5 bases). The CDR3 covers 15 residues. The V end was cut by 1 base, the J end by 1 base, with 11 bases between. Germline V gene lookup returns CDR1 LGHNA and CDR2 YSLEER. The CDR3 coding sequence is TGCGCCAGCAGCCAAGCTTCAGCAGGGTCCTACGAGCAGTACTTC. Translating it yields CASSQASAGSYEQYF.

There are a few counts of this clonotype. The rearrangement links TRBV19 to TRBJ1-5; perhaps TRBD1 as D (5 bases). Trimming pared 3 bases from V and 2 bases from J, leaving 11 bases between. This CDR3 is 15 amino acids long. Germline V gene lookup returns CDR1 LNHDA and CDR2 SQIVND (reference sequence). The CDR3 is CASSISRDGNQPQHF. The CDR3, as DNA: TGTGCCAGTAGTATTTCCAGGGATGGCAATCAGCCCCAGCATTTT.

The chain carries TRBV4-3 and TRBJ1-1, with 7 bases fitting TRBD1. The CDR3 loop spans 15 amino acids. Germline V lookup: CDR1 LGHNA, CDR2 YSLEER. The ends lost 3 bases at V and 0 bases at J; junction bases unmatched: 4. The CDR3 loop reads CASSHPGTVNTEAFF. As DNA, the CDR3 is TGCGCCAGCAGCCACCCCGGGACAGTGAACACTGAAGCTTTCTTT.

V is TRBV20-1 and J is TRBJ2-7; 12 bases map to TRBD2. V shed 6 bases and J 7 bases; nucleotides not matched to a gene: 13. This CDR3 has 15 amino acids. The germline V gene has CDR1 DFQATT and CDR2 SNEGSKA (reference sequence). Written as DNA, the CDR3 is TGCAGTGCCACACCGGGACTAGCGGGTTTCCCTGAGCAGTACTTC. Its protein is CSATPGLAGFPEQYF.

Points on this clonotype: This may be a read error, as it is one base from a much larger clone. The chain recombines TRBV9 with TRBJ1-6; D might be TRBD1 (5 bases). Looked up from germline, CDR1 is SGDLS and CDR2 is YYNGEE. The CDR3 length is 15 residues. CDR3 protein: CASSETGANNSPPHF. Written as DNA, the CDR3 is TGTGCCAGCAGCGAGACCGGGGCTAATAATTCACCCCCCCACTTT.

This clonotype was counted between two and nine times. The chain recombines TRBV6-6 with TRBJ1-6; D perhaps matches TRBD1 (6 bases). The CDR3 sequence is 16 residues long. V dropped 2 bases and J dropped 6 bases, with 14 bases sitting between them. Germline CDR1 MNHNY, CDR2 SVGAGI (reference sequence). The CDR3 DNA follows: TGTGCCAGCAGTTACCCCTCGGGGGCTGGTAATTCACCCCTCCACTTT. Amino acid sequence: CASSYPSGAGNSPLHF.

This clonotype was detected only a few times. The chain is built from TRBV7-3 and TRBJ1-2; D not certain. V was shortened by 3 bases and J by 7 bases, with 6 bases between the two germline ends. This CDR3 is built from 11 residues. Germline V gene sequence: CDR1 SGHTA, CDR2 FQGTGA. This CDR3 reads CASSFWGGYTF. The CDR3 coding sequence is TGTGCCAGCAGCTTTTGGGGTGGCTACACCTTC. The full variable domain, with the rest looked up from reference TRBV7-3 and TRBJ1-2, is GAGVSQTPSNKVTEKGKYVELRCDPISGHTALYWYRQSLGQGPEFLIYFQGTGAADDSGLPNDRFFAVRPEGSVSTLKIQRTERGDSAVYLCASSFWGGYTFGSGTRLTVV.

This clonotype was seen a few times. The CDR3: CAISEEGPSNQPQHF. Here the CDR3 DNA reads TGTGCCATCAGTGAGGAGGGACCGAGCAATCAGCCCCAGCATTTT. The chain combines TRBV10-3 with TRBJ1-5; possibly TRBD1 for D (5 bases). There are 15 residues in the CDR3. V lost 2 bases to trimming and J lost 1 base, with 9 bases between them. The V gene's germline CDR1 is ENHRY and CDR2 SYGVKD.

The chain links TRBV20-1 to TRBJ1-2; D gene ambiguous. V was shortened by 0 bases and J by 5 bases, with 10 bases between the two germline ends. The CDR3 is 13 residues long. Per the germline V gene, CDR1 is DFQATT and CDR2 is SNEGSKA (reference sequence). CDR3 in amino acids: CSARDEGRYGYTF. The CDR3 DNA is TGCAGTGCTAGAGACGAGGGCCGGTATGGCTACACCTTC.

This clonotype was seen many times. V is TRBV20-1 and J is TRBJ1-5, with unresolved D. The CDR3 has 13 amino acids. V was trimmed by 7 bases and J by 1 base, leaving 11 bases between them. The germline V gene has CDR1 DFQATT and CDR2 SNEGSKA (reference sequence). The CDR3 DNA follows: TGCAGTGTTAAACGTGAAAGCAATCAGCCCCAGCATTTT. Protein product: CSVKRESNQPQHF.

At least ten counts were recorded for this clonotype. The CDR3 coding sequence is TGTGCCAGCAGTGAATATAGAGTCGCAGGGATCCTCTCCTACGAGCAGTACTTC. This codes for CASSEYRVAGILSYEQYF. The chain combines TRBV25-1 with TRBJ2-7; the D gene is possibly TRBD1 (5 bases). Per germline, CDR1 MGHDK and CDR2 SYGVNS. Trimming cost V 0 bases and J 0 bases, with 18 bases left between them. The CDR3 length is 18 residues.

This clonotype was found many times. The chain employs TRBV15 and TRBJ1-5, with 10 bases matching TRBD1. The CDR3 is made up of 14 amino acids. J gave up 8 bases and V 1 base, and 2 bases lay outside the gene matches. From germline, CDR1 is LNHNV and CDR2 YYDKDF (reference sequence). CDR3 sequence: CATSRGQGAEPQHF. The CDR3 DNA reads TGTGCCACCAGCAGAGGACAGGGGGCTGAGCCCCAGCATTTT.

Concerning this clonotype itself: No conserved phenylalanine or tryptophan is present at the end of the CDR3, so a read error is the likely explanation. The CDR3 DNA sequence: TGTGCCATCAGTGAGACGAGCGGGAGGGCGAACACCGGGGAGCTGTTTTTG. Amino acids: CAISETSGRANTGELFL. The J gene is TRBJ1-4, the V gene TRBV10-3, with 10 bases fitting TRBD2. The DNA end is more similar to TRBJ2-2, so the J call may be wrong. This CDR3 is 17 amino acids long. Per the germline V gene, CDR1 is ENHRY and CDR2 is SYGVKD.

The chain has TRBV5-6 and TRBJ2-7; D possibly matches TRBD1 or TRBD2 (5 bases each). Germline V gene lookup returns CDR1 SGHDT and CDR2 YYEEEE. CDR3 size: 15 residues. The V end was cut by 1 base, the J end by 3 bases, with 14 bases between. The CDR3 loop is CASSLFGGPSYEQYF. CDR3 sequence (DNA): TGTGCCAGCAGCTTGTTTGGGGGACCAAGCTACGAGCAGTACTTC.

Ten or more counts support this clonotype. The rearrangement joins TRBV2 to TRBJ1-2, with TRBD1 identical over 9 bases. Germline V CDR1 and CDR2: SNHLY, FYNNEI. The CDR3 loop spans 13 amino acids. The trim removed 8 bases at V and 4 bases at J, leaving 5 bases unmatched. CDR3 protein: CASADRGIYGYTF. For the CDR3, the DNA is TGTGCCAGCGCGGACAGGGGAATCTATGGCTACACCTTC.

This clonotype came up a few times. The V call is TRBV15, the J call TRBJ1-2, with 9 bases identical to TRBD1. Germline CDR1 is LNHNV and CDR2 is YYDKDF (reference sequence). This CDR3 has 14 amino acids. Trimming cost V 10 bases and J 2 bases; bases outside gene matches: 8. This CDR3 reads CAIGLDRGNYGYTF. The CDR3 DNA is TGTGCCATCGGCCTTGACAGGGGGAACTATGGCTACACCTTC. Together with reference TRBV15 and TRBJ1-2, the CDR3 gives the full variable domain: DAMVIQNPRYQVTQFGKPVTLSCSQTLNHNVMYWYQQKSSQAPKLLFHYYDKDFNNEADTPDNFQSRRPNTSFCFLDIRSPGLGDTAMYLCAIGLDRGNYGYTFGSGTRLTVV.